The clone carrying this T cell receptor beta chain was observed at least ten times. Individually, cDNA molecules had unique molecular identifiers attached to them. TCRdb fed the 5' RACE reads into MiXCR, producing one record per CDR3 protein. In the table there are tens of thousands of distinct CDR3 sequences, roughly 4.5% of which are singletons. CDR1 is MNHEY and CDR2 is SVGEGT in the germline V gene. V dropped 8 bases and J dropped 5 bases, with 13 bases sitting between them. CDR3 length equals 13 residues. This entry is derived from a study of early T cells in non-severe SARS-CoV-2 infection. Study-wide context: Unsorted whole blood bulk RNA was sequenced, with unpaired chains.

Sequenced sample: whole blood. This TCR was sampled from an adult who was a healthcare worker with PCR-confirmed SARS-CoV-2 infection or an uninfected control (not recorded which). The chain carries TRBV6-2 or TRBV6-3 and TRBJ2-1, with no clear D. This chain's CDR3 is CASSEKENNEQFF. The DNA for the CDR3 is TGTGCCAGCTCGGAGAAAGAAAACAATGAGCAGTTCTTC.